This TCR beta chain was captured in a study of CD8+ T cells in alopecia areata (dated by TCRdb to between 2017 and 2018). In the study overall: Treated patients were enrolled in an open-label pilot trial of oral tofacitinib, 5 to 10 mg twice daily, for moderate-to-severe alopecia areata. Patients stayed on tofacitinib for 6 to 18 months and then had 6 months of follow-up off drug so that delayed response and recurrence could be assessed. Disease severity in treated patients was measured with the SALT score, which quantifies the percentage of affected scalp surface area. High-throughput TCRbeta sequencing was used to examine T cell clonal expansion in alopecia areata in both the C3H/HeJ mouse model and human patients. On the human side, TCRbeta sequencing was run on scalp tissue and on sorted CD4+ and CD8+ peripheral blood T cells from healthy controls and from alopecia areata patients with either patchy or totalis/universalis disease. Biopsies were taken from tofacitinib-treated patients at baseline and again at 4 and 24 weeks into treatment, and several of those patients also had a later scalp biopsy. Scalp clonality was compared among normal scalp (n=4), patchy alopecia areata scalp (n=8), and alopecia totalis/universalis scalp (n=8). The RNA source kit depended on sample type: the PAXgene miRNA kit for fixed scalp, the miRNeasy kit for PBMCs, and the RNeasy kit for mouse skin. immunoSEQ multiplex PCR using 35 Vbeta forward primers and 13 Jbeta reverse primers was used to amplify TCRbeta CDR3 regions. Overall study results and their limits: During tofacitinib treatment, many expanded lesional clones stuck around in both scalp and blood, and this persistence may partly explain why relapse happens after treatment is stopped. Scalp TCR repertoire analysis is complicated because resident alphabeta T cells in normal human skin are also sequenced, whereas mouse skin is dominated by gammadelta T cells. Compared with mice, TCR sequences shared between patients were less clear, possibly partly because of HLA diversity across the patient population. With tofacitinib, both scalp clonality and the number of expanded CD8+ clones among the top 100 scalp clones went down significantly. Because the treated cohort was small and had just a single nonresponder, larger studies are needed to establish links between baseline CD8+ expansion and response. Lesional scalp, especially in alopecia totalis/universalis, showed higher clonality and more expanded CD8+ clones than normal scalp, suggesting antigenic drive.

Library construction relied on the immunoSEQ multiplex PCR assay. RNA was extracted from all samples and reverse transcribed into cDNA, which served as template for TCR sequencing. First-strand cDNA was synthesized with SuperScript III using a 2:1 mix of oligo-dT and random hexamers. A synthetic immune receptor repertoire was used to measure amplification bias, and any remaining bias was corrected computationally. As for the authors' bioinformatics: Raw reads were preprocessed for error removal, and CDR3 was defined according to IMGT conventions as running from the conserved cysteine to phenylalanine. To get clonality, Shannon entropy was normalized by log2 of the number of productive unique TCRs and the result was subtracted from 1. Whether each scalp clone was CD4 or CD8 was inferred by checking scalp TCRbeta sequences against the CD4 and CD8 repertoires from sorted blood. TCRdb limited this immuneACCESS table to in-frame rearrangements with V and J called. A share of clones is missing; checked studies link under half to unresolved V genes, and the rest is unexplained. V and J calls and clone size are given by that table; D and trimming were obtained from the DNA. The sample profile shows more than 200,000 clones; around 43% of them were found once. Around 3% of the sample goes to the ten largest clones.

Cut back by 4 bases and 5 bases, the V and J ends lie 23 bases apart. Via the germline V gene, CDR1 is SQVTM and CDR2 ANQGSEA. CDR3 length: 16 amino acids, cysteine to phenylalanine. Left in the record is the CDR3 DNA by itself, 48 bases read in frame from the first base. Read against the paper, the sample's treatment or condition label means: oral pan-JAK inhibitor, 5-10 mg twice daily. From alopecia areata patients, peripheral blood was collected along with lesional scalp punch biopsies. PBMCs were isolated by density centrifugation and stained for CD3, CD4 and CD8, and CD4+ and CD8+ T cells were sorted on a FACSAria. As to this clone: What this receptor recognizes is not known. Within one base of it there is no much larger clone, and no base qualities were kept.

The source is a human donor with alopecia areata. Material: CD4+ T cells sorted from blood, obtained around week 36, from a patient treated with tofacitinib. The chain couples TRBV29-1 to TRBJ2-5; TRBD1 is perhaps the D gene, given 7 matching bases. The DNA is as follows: TGCAGCGTTGTTGGGGGGACAGACCCCCAGGGGGAGACCCAGTACTTC. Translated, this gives CSVVGGTDPQGETQYF. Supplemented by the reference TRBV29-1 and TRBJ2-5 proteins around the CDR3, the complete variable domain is SAVISQKPSRDICQRGTSLTIQCQVDSQVTMMFWYRQQPGQSLTLIATANQGSEATYESGFVIDKFPISRPNLTFSTLTVSNMSPEDSSIYLCSVVGGTDPQGETQYFGPGTRLLVL.